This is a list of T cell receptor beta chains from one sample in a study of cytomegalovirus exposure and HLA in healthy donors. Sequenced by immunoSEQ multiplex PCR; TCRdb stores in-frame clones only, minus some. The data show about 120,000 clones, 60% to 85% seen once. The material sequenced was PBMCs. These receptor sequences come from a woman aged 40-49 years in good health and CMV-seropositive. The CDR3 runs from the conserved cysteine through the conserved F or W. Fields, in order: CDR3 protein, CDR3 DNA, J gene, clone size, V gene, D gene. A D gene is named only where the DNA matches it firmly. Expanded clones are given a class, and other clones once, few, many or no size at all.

cdr3_aa: CASSYGRLAGAAYEQYF
cdr3_nt: TGTGCCAGCAGCTACGGGAGGCTAGCGGGAGCTGCCTACGAGCAGTACTTC
j_call: TRBJ2-7
clone_size: .
v_call: TRBV7-6
d_call: TRBD2

cdr3_aa: CATGETRSATGELFF
cdr3_nt: TGTGCCACCGGCGAGACTAGATCGGCCACCGGGGAGCTGTTTTTT
j_call: TRBJ2-2
clone_size: .
v_call: TRBV15
d_call: .

cdr3_aa: CASSLGGGRDSPLHF
cdr3_nt: TGCGCCAGCAGCTTGGGCGGGGGTAGAGATTCACCCCTCCACTTT
j_call: TRBJ1-6
clone_size: .
v_call: TRBV5-1
d_call: .

cdr3_aa: CASRGRQLATETQYF
cdr3_nt: TGTGCCAGCAGGGGAAGGCAACTAGCTACTGAGACCCAGTACTTC
j_call: TRBJ2-5
clone_size: .
v_call: TRBV2
d_call: .

cdr3_aa: CASSLSSRNGYTF
cdr3_nt: TGTGCCAGCAGTTTATCATCGCGGAATGGCTACACCTTC
j_call: TRBJ1-2
clone_size: .
v_call: TRBV27
d_call: .

cdr3_aa: CASSLISGGVDTQYF
cdr3_nt: TGTGCCAGCAGCTTAATTAGCGGGGGGGTAGATACGCAGTATTTT
j_call: TRBJ2-3
clone_size: .
v_call: TRBV7-9
d_call: TRBD2

cdr3_aa: CASSGTVNNTRGSPLHF
cdr3_nt: TGTGCCAGCAGCGGGACAGTCAATAATACGCGGGGTTCACCCCTCCACTTT
j_call: TRBJ1-6
clone_size: .
v_call: TRBV6-4
d_call: TRBD1

cdr3_aa: CASSPLRGRGYMNTEAFF
cdr3_nt: TGTGCCAGCAGCCCACTGCGGGGCAGGGGGTACATGAACACTGAAGCTTTCTTT
j_call: TRBJ1-1
clone_size: few
v_call: TRBV7-8
d_call: TRBD1

cdr3_aa: CASSDFGRAYSNQPQHF
cdr3_nt: TGTGCCAGCAGTGACTTTGGCAGGGCATATAGCAATCAGCCCCAGCATTTT
j_call: TRBJ1-5
clone_size: .
v_call: TRBV6-4
d_call: .

cdr3_aa: CASSLRLAGYTDTQYF
cdr3_nt: TGTGCCAGCAGCCTCAGACTAGCGGGATACACAGATACGCAGTATTTT
j_call: TRBJ2-3
clone_size: .
v_call: TRBV5-6
d_call: TRBD2

cdr3_aa: CASSPTGTNYEQYF
cdr3_nt: TGCGCCAGCAGCCCGACCGGGACTAACTACGAGCAGTACTTC
j_call: TRBJ2-7
clone_size: .
v_call: TRBV5-1
d_call: TRBD2

cdr3_aa: CASSWSGGAYEKLFF
cdr3_nt: TGCGCCAGCAGTTGGTCGGGGGGCGCTTACGAAAAACTGTTTTTT
j_call: TRBJ1-4
clone_size: .
v_call: TRBV5-1
d_call: .

cdr3_aa: CAWRGQALNQPQHF
cdr3_nt: TGTGCCTGGAGGGGACAGGCTCTTAATCAGCCCCAGCATTTT
j_call: TRBJ1-5
clone_size: .
v_call: TRBV30
d_call: TRBD1

cdr3_aa: CASSPRTRRGYTF
cdr3_nt: TGTGCCAGCAGTCCACGGACAAGGCGGGGCTACACCTTC
j_call: TRBJ1-2
clone_size: .
v_call: TRBV28
d_call: .

cdr3_aa: CASSFSNPGTYEQYF
cdr3_nt: TGTGCCAGCAGCTTTTCAAATCCCGGGACCTACGAGCAGTACTTC
j_call: TRBJ2-7
clone_size: .
v_call: TRBV7-8
d_call: .

cdr3_aa: CASSPRGGTAYNEQFF
cdr3_nt: TGTGCCAGCTCACCACGGGGAGGAACCGCTTACAATGAGCAGTTCTTC
j_call: TRBJ2-1
clone_size: .
v_call: TRBV18
d_call: .

cdr3_aa: CASSKTGIREKLFF
cdr3_nt: TGTGCCAGCAGCAAGACAGGGATTCGGGAAAAACTGTTTTTT
j_call: TRBJ1-4
clone_size: once
v_call: TRBV27
d_call: TRBD1

cdr3_aa: CASSTPGRGVNQPQHF
cdr3_nt: TGTGCCAGTAGTACCCCGGGGAGGGGAGTGAATCAGCCCCAGCATTTT
j_call: TRBJ1-5
clone_size: .
v_call: TRBV19
d_call: .

cdr3_aa: CSVSNTGDEQYF
cdr3_nt: TGCAGCGTTTCAAATACAGGGGACGAGCAGTACTTC
j_call: TRBJ2-7
clone_size: once
v_call: TRBV29-1
d_call: TRBD1

cdr3_aa: CASSLTRTSGGARPDEQFF
cdr3_nt: TGTGCCAGCAGTCTAACCCGGACTAGCGGGGGGGCTCGGCCTGATGAGCAGTTCTTC
j_call: TRBJ2-1
clone_size: .
v_call: TRBV5-4
d_call: TRBD2

cdr3_aa: CASSVRTGRETQYF
cdr3_nt: TGTGCCAGCAGTGTCCGGACAGGGCGAGAGACCCAGTACTTC
j_call: TRBJ2-5
clone_size: .
v_call: TRBV2
d_call: TRBD1

cdr3_aa: CSVDMGGNYEQYF
cdr3_nt: TGCAGCGTTGACATGGGGGGAAATTACGAGCAGTACTTC
j_call: TRBJ2-7
clone_size: once
v_call: TRBV29-1
d_call: .

cdr3_aa: CASSADGTGGGKLFF
cdr3_nt: TGTGCCAGCAGCGCGGATGGGACAGGGGGCGGAAAACTGTTTTTT
j_call: TRBJ1-4
clone_size: .
v_call: TRBV9
d_call: TRBD1

cdr3_aa: CASSPGSGAGLAFF
cdr3_nt: TGCGCCAGCTCCCCCGGTTCAGGGGCTGGGTTGGCTTTCTTT
j_call: TRBJ1-1
clone_size: .
v_call: TRBV10-2
d_call: .

cdr3_aa: CASRQGAGTDTQYF
cdr3_nt: TGTGCCAGCCGACAGGGGGCGGGCACAGATACGCAGTATTTT
j_call: TRBJ2-3
clone_size: .
v_call: TRBV6-1
d_call: TRBD1

cdr3_aa: CSVPTGGLNEQFF
cdr3_nt: TGCAGCGTCCCTACCGGGGGGCTCAATGAGCAGTTCTTC
j_call: TRBJ2-1
clone_size: .
v_call: TRBV29-1
d_call: .

cdr3_aa: CASSISGTGEKLFF
cdr3_nt: TGTGCCAGTAGTATTTCTGGGACAGGCGAAAAACTGTTTTTT
j_call: TRBJ1-4
clone_size: .
v_call: TRBV19
d_call: TRBD1

cdr3_aa: CASSVGQGPMNTEAFF
cdr3_nt: TGTGCCAGCAGCGTTGGACAGGGGCCCATGAACACTGAAGCTTTCTTT
j_call: TRBJ1-1
clone_size: .
v_call: TRBV9
d_call: TRBD1

cdr3_aa: CASSSSLSEQYF
cdr3_nt: TGCGCCAGCAGCTCATCACTTAGCGAGCAGTACTTC
j_call: TRBJ2-7
clone_size: .
v_call: TRBV5-1
d_call: .

cdr3_aa: CASSPSPSHKEQYF
cdr3_nt: TGTGCCAGCAGTCCCTCCCCTAGTCATAAGGAGCAGTACTTC
j_call: TRBJ2-7
clone_size: .
v_call: TRBV6-5
d_call: .

cdr3_aa: CASSSHKQSPSNQPQHF
cdr3_nt: TGTGCCAGCAGTTCCCACAAACAGTCTCCTAGCAATCAGCCCCAGCATTTT
j_call: TRBJ1-5
clone_size: once
v_call: TRBV27
d_call: .

cdr3_aa: CASTLGQGNTEAFF
cdr3_nt: TGTGCCAGCACTTTGGGACAGGGAAACACTGAAGCTTTCTTT
j_call: TRBJ1-1
clone_size: few
v_call: TRBV2
d_call: TRBD1

cdr3_aa: CASSDSGSLNSPLHF
cdr3_nt: TGTGCCAGCAGTGATAGCGGAAGTTTAAATTCACCCCTCCACTTT
j_call: TRBJ1-6
clone_size: few
v_call: TRBV6-1
d_call: .

cdr3_aa: CASSRSGGIYGYTF
cdr3_nt: TGTGCCAGCAGCCGAAGCGGGGGGATCTATGGCTACACCTTC
j_call: TRBJ1-2
clone_size: .
v_call: TRBV2
d_call: .

cdr3_aa: CASSLERGGGYTF
cdr3_nt: TGCGCCAGCAGCTTAGAGAGGGGGGGCGGCTACACCTTC
j_call: TRBJ1-2
clone_size: .
v_call: TRBV5-1
d_call: .

cdr3_aa: CASSVTTGGSGEKLFF
cdr3_nt: TGTGCCAGCAGCGTTACTACGGGGGGATCAGGGGAAAAACTGTTTTTT
j_call: TRBJ1-4
clone_size: .
v_call: TRBV9
d_call: .

cdr3_aa: CACSSGQETQYF
cdr3_nt: TGTGCCTGCTCAAGCGGACAAGAGACCCAGTACTTC
j_call: TRBJ2-5
clone_size: .
v_call: TRBV30
d_call: .

cdr3_aa: CASSAHPSGRGEKLFF
cdr3_nt: TGTGCCAGCAGCGCTCACCCGAGCGGGCGGGGTGAAAAACTGTTTTTT
j_call: TRBJ1-4
clone_size: .
v_call: TRBV9
d_call: .

cdr3_aa: CASSLGGQGRYEQYF
cdr3_nt: TGTGCCAGCAGCTTGGGAGGACAGGGGAGATACGAGCAGTACTTC
j_call: TRBJ2-7
clone_size: .
v_call: TRBV5-4
d_call: TRBD1

cdr3_aa: CASSMDLAAYNEQFF
cdr3_nt: TGTGCCAGTAGTATGGATCTAGCGGCCTACAATGAGCAGTTCTTC
j_call: TRBJ2-1
clone_size: .
v_call: TRBV19
d_call: TRBD2

cdr3_aa: CASSASTGGGNEQYF
cdr3_nt: TGTGCTAGCAGCGCGAGCACAGGGGGCGGAAACGAGCAGTACTTC
j_call: TRBJ2-7
clone_size: .
v_call: TRBV7-7
d_call: TRBD1